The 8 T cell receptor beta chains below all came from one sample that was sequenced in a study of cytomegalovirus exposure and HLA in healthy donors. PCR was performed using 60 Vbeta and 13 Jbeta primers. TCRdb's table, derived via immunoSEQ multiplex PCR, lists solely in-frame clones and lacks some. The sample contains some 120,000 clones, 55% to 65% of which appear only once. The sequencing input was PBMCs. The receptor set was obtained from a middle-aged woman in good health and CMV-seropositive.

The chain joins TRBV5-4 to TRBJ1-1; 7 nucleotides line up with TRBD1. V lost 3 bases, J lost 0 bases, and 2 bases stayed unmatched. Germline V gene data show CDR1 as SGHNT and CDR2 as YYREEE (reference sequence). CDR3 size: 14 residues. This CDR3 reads CASSSGQLNTEAFF. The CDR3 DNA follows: TGTGCCAGCAGCTCGGGACAGTTGAACACTGAAGCTTTCTTT.

CDR3: CASRPGTENYGYTF. The CDR3 DNA reads as TGTGCCAGCAGACCCGGGACAGAGAACTATGGCTACACCTTC. This chain uses TRBV2 with TRBJ1-2, with 7 bases that match TRBD1. The CDR3 is 14 residues long. J gave up 2 bases and V 6 bases, and 6 bases lay outside the gene matches. CDR1 is SNHLY, CDR2 FYNNEI, per germline.

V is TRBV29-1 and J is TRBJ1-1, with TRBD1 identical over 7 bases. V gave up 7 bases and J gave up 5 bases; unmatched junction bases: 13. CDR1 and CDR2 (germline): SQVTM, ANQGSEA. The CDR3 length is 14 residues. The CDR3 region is CSGHRGPVGTEAFF. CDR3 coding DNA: TGCAGCGGTCACAGGGGACCCGTGGGGACTGAAGCTTTCTTT.

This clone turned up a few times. The CDR3 DNA reads as TGTGCCAGCAGCACATGGACAGGGGAAGAGACCCAGTACTTC. Translated, it gives CASSTWTGEETQYF. This chain links TRBV7-9 with TRBJ2-5; 9 bases match TRBD1. Germline CDR1 reads SEHNR; CDR2 reads FQNEAQ (reference sequence). V trimming: 5 bases; J trimming: 3 bases; junction bases outside the gene matches: 4. The CDR3 is 14 amino acids.

CDR3 DNA: TGTGCCAGTAGTATAGGCGGGTACTCCTACGAGCAGTACTTC. Translation: CASSIGGYSYEQYF. The chain uses TRBV19 and TRBJ2-7, with D possibly being TRBD2 (5 bases). Germline CDR1 LNHDA, CDR2 SQIVND (reference sequence). Trimming left V 1 base short and J 0 bases short, with 7 bases between. This CDR3 is built from 14 residues.

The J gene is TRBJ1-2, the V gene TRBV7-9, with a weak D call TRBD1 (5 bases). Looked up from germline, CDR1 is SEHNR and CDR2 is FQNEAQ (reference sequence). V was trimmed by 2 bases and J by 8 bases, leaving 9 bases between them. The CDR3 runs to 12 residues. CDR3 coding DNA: TGTGCCAGCAGCTTACAGGGAGGCGGCTACACCTTC. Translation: CASSLQGGGYTF. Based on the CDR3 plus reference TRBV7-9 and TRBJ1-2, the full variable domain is DTGVSQNPRHKITKRGQNVTFRCDPISEHNRLYWYRQTLGQGPEFLTYFQNEAQLEKSRLLSDRFSAERPKGSFSTLEIQRTEQGDSAMYLCASSLQGGGYTFGSGTRLTVV.

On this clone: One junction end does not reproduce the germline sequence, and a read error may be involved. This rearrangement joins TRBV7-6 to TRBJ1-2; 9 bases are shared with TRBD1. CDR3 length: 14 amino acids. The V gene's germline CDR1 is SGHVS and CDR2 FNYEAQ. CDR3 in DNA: TGTGTCAGCAGCGTCGACAGGGGGACCTATGGCTACACCTTC. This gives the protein CVSSVDRGTYGYTF.

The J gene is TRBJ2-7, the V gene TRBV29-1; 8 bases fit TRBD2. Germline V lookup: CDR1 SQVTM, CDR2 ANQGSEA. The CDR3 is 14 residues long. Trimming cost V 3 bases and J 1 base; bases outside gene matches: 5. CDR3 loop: CSVESGSGSYEQYF. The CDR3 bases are TGCAGCGTTGAGAGCGGGAGTGGGTCCTACGAGCAGTACTTC.